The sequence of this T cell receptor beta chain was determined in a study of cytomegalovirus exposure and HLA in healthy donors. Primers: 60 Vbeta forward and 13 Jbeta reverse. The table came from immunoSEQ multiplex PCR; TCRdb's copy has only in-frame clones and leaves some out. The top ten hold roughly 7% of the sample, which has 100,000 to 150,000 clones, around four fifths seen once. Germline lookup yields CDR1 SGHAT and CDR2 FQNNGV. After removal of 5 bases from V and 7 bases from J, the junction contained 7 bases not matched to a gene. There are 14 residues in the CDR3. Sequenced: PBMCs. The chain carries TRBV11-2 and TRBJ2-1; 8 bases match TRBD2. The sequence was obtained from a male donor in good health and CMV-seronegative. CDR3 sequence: CASSRGSGGNEQFF. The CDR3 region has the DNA TGTGCCAGCAGCAGGGGGAGCGGGGGTAATGAGCAGTTCTTC.